The 32 T cell receptor beta chains below all came from one sample that was sequenced in a study of early T cells in non-severe SARS-CoV-2 infection. MiXCR was run by TCRdb on the 5' RACE reads, yielding one entry per CDR3 protein. Of 60,000 to 75,000 distinct CDR3 sequences in the sample, more than 9.5% were seen once. Sequenced here: whole blood, sampled at baseline. These receptors all stem from an adult who was a healthcare worker with PCR-confirmed SARS-CoV-2 infection or an uninfected control (not recorded which).

The rearrangement joins TRBV3-1 to TRBJ2-1, with 8 bases aligning to TRBD2. The CDR3 has 16 residues. V dropped 1 base and J dropped 7; count of bases not matched to a gene: 9. Germline V gives CDR1 LGHDT, CDR2 YNNKEL (reference sequence). As DNA, the CDR3 is TGTGCCAGCAGCCAAGTCTTGACGGGGGGGCGAAATGAGCAGTTCTTC. Its protein product is CASSQVLTGGRNEQFF.

The CDR3 DNA sequence: TGTGCTAGTGGTTTGTCTAGCGGACCCACAGATACGCAGTATTTT. Its protein product is CASGLSSGPTDTQYF. The chain carries TRBV12-5 and TRBJ2-3; TRBD2 aligns across 7 bases. Germline V gene data show CDR1 as LGHNT and CDR2 as FRNRAP. CDR3 size: 15 residues. V lost 2 bases, J lost 2 bases, and 4 bases stayed unmatched.

The V gene is TRBV18, the J gene TRBJ1-1; D call uncertain. The CDR3 contains 16 residues. Germline CDR1 KGHSH, CDR2 LQKENI. V was clipped by 0 bases and J by 0 bases, with 11 bases between them. The CDR3 region is CASSPPGSLMNTEAFF. For the CDR3, the DNA is TGTGCCAGCTCACCACCGGGCAGCCTTATGAACACTGAAGCTTTCTTT.

The genes are TRBV13 and TRBJ2-7; D possibly corresponds to TRBD2 (6 bases). This CDR3 region has 13 residues. Germline lookup yields CDR1 PRHDT and CDR2 FYEKMQ (reference sequence). V gave up 5 bases and J gave up 7 bases, with 15 bases separating them. The CDR3 DNA reads TGTGCCAGCAGCCCCGGGACTCCTATAGAGCAGTACTTC. It codes for CASSPGTPIEQYF. Combining the CDR3 with reference TRBV13 and TRBJ2-7 gives the whole variable domain AAGVIQSPRHLIKEKRETATLKCYPIPRHDTVYWYQQGPGQDPQFLISFYEKMQSDKGSIPDRFSAQQFSDYHSELNMSSLELGDSALYFCASSPGTPIEQYFGPGTRLTVT.

The chain recombines TRBV30 with TRBJ1-1; a weak D match, TRBD1 (5 bases). CDR3 length equals 15 residues. Trimming left V 2 bases short and J 0 bases short, with 13 bases between. Germline V gene sequence: CDR1 GTSNPN, CDR2 SVGIG (reference sequence). The CDR3 loop reads CAWSPPGRLNTEAFF. The CDR3, as DNA: TGTGCCTGGAGTCCTCCGGGACGGCTGAACACTGAAGCTTTCTTT.

This clonotype showed up just a few times. The gene calls are TRBV29-1 and TRBJ2-1; 9 nucleotides match TRBD1. CDR3 length: 14 amino acids. Trimming removed 4 bases from V and 0 bases from J; junction bases left unmatched: 1. Germline-derived CDR1 and CDR2 are SQVTM and ANQGSEA. The CDR3 DNA sequence: TGCAGCGTTGGGGGACAGGGCTCCTACAATGAGCAGTTCTTC. Amino acids: CSVGGQGSYNEQFF.

The V and J genes are TRBV6-4 and TRBJ2-3; 7 bases are a match to TRBD2. J lost 2 bases, V lost 5 bases, and 1 base had no gene match. From germline, CDR1 is MRHNA and CDR2 SNTAGT. The CDR3 has 13 residues. This CDR3 is CASSSGDTDTQYF. CDR3 sequence (DNA): TGTGCCAGCAGTAGCGGGGACACAGATACGCAGTATTTT.

This clonotype has more than one count but fewer than ten. The chain uses TRBV6-5 and TRBJ2-7; D perhaps matches TRBD1 (5 bases). Per the germline V gene, CDR1 is MNHEY and CDR2 is SVGAGI. V dropped 6 bases and J dropped 7 bases, with 25 bases sitting between them. The CDR3 runs to 16 residues. For the CDR3, the DNA is TGTGCCAGCAGCTCACGAAGGGCAGGGCCGAGAAGAGAGCAGTACTTC. Its translation: CASSSRRAGPRREQYF.

This rearrangement joins TRBV9 to TRBJ1-6; 9 bases are shared with TRBD1. The CDR3 runs to 15 residues. Germline V gene sequence: CDR1 SGDLS, CDR2 YYNGEE. Trimming took 3 bases from V and 6 from J; bases not matched to a gene: 4. The CDR3 sequence is CASSGQGEGNSPLHF. In DNA form, the CDR3 reads TGTGCCAGCAGCGGACAGGGGGAAGGTAATTCACCCCTCCACTTT.

This clonotype occurred many times. The rearrangement joins TRBV7-6 to TRBJ1-2; 7 bases are a match to TRBD1. Germline V gives CDR1 SGHVS, CDR2 FNYEAQ. CDR3 length equals 12 residues. Trimming took 4 bases from V and 5 from J; bases not matched to a gene: 1. CDR3 in DNA: TGTGCCAGCAGCTCACAGGGGTATGGCTACACCTTC. Translated, it gives CASSSQGYGYTF.

This chain uses TRBV9 with TRBJ2-3; 8 bases agree with TRBD1. CDR3 length equals 14 residues. Trimming removed 1 base from V and 6 bases from J; junction bases left unmatched: 4. CDR1 is SGDLS, CDR2 YYNGEE, per germline. CDR3 coding DNA: TGTGCCAGCAGCGTACAGGGGGCGCGGGATACGCAGTATTTT. It is translated as CASSVQGARDTQYF.

There are a few counts of this clonotype. The chain's CDR3 is CASSLGHGQPQHF. The CDR3 coding sequence is TGTGCCAGCAGTCTGGGGCACGGGCAGCCCCAGCATTTT. The chain is built from TRBV2 and TRBJ1-5, with a possible D match to TRBD1 (5 bases). The CDR3 loop spans 13 amino acids. V lost 5 bases and J 7 bases, leaving 12 bases between the germline ends. The germline V gene has CDR1 SNHLY and CDR2 FYNNEI.

The chain has TRBV4-1 and TRBJ2-7, with 8 bases matching TRBD1. The V and J ends lost 0 bases and 7 bases, in that order; junction bases with no gene match: 11. There are 16 residues in the CDR3. Germline values: CDR1 MGHRA, CDR2 YSYEKL. The CDR3 region has the DNA TGCGCCAGCAGCCAAGAAGGACAGGGTCAGGGGGATGAGCAGTACTTC. Its translation: CASSQEGQGQGDEQYF.

V is TRBV28 and J is TRBJ2-1; the D gene could be TRBD1 or TRBD2 (5 bases each). V was trimmed by 9 bases and J by 12 bases, leaving 18 bases between them. The CDR3 contains 12 residues. Germline values: CDR1 MDHEN, CDR2 SYDVKM. Here the CDR3 reads CASSLLEGRQFF. CDR3 sequence (DNA): TGTGCCAGTAGTCTTCTTGAGGGGCGGCAGTTCTTC.

This clonotype was seen ten or more times. The chain recombines TRBV29-1 with TRBJ1-2; D is undetermined. CDR1 is SQVTM and CDR2 is ANQGSEA in the germline V gene. This CDR3 comprises 11 residues. The V end lost 6 bases, the J end lost 8 bases, and 13 bases lay between the germline ends. In nucleotides, the CDR3 is TGCAGCGTGAATGCGGGTCGGGGCTACACCTTC. Amino acid sequence: CSVNAGRGYTF.

In this sample, this clonotype turned up many times. This chain joins TRBV7-9 and TRBJ2-1, with D maybe TRBD2 (6 bases). The V end lost 5 bases, the J end lost 8 bases, and 22 bases lay between the germline ends. This CDR3 region has 16 residues. CDR1 is SEHNR and CDR2 is FQNEAQ in the germline V gene (reference sequence). The CDR3 loop reads CASSGGILAFNDEQFF. The CDR3 DNA reads TGTGCCAGCAGCGGCGGCATCCTAGCGTTCAACGATGAGCAGTTCTTC.

This clonotype was seen repeatedly, ten times or more. This chain joins TRBV24-1 and TRBJ2-6, with D perhaps matching TRBD2 (6 bases). The V gene's germline CDR1 is KGHDR and CDR2 SFDVKD. The V and J ends lost 3 bases and 2 bases respectively, with 10 bases between them. The CDR3 spans 16 residues. Written as DNA, the CDR3 is TGTGCCACCAGTGATAACGGGAGTCCTGGGGCCAACGTCCTGACTTTC. This sequence encodes CATSDNGSPGANVLTF.

This clonotype appeared many times. The V and J genes are TRBV9 and TRBJ2-1; TRBD1 or TRBD2 may be the D gene (6 bases each). This CDR3 spans 15 amino acids. V lost 3 bases and J 0 bases, leaving 10 bases between the germline ends. Germline V gene data show CDR1 as SGDLS and CDR2 as YYNGEE. CDR3 bases: TGTGCCAGCAGCGCGGGGGCGAGCTCCTACAATGAGCAGTTCTTC. It yields the protein CASSAGASSYNEQFF.

This clonotype was seen more than once but under ten times. This chain uses TRBV7-2 with TRBJ2-7; TRBD2 matches at 12 bases. With V trimmed by 5 bases and J by 2 bases, 4 bases remained unmatched. The CDR3 consists of 15 residues. The germline gives CDR1 SGHTA, CDR2 FQGNSA. The CDR3 DNA reads TGTGCCAGCAGCGCACGACTAGCGGGAGCCTACGAGCAGTACTTC. Amino acids: CASSARLAGAYEQYF.

In this sample, this clonotype turned up many times. This chain connects TRBV30 to TRBJ2-5, with a possible D match to TRBD2 (6 bases). Per germline, CDR1 GTSNPN and CDR2 SVGIG (reference sequence). This CDR3 region has 13 residues. V dropped 3 bases and J dropped 3 bases, with 11 bases sitting between them. CDR3 sequence reads: CAWRKRLEETQYF. CDR3 nucleotides: TGTGCCTGGAGAAAGAGACTAGAAGAGACCCAGTACTTC.

This clonotype was detected a few times. The chain employs TRBV19 and TRBJ1-3, with 7 bases lining up with TRBD1. V dropped 3 bases and J dropped 0; count of bases not matched to a gene: 5. Per the germline V gene, CDR1 is LNHDA and CDR2 is SQIVND (reference sequence). The CDR3 is made up of 16 amino acids. CDR3 amino acids: CASSMDRQSSGNTIYF. The CDR3 DNA follows: TGTGCCAGTAGTATGGACAGGCAGAGCTCTGGAAACACCATATATTTT.

The genes are TRBV7-9 and TRBJ1-1; D not certain. Germline V lookup: CDR1 SEHNR, CDR2 FQNEAQ (reference sequence). The CDR3 contains 15 residues. Trimming pared 5 bases from V and 3 bases from J, leaving 16 bases between. CDR3: CASSGGLPSHTEAFF. CDR3 in DNA: TGTGCCAGCAGCGGCGGACTCCCGAGTCACACTGAAGCTTTCTTT.

This clonotype turned up a few times. This chain connects TRBV5-4 to TRBJ2-2, with no clear D. V was cut by 3 bases and J by 7 bases, with 10 bases left in between. The CDR3 contains 13 residues. Germline V gene sequence: CDR1 SGHNT, CDR2 YYREEE (reference sequence). The CDR3 sequence: CASSSPQLGELFF. The CDR3 bases are TGTGCCAGCAGCTCCCCACAGCTCGGGGAGCTGTTTTTT.

This clonotype showed up many times. The J gene is TRBJ2-2, the V gene TRBV5-1; no definite D call. Germline V gene lookup returns CDR1 SGHRS and CDR2 YFSETQ. This CDR3 is 13 amino acids long. The V gene lost 0 bases and the J gene lost 6 bases, with 6 bases spanning the gap. CDR3 nucleotide sequence: TGCGCCAGCAGCTTGGCAGAATCCGGGGAGCTGTTTTTT. Its translation: CASSLAESGELFF.

This clonotype was seen a few times. The V and J genes are TRBV5-6 and TRBJ2-1, with 9 positions matching TRBD1. The CDR3 has 15 amino acids. J was trimmed by 3 bases and V by 7 bases; bases with no gene match: 8. In germline, CDR1 is SGHDT, CDR2 YYEEEE. The CDR3 DNA sequence: TGTGCCAGCTATCCAAGGACAGGGGTCTACAATGAGCAGTTCTTC. Translation: CASYPRTGVYNEQFF.

This chain joins TRBV9 and TRBJ2-2; 10 nucleotides align to TRBD2. Trimming took 1 base from V and 0 from J; bases not matched to a gene: 6. The CDR3 loop spans 18 amino acids. The germline gives CDR1 SGDLS, CDR2 YYNGEE. CDR3 coding DNA: TGTGCCAGCAGCGTATTCCTAGCGGGGGCGACGAACACCGGGGAGCTGTTTTTT. Translation: CASSVFLAGATNTGELFF. The variable domain in full, completed from reference TRBV9 and TRBJ2-2, reads DSGVTQTPKHLITATGQRVTLRCSPRSGDLSVYWYQQSLDQGLQFLIQYYNGEERAKGNILERFSAQQFPDLHSELNLSSLELGDSALYFCASSVFLAGATNTGELFFGEGSRLTVL.

This clonotype was counted many times. The chain joins TRBV7-2 to TRBJ2-7; unclear D gene. Germline CDR1 SGHTA, CDR2 FQGNSA. V shed 3 bases and J shed 3 bases, with 9 bases lying between them. The CDR3 runs to 13 residues. CDR3 region: CASSFGGNYEQYF. The DNA for the CDR3 is TGTGCCAGCAGCTTTGGCGGTAACTACGAGCAGTACTTC.

This clonotype came up many times. This chain uses TRBV7-2 with TRBJ1-2; 10 bases agree with TRBD1. The CDR3 has 16 residues. The V gene's germline CDR1 is SGHTA and CDR2 FQGNSA. V lost 0 bases and J lost 7; bases outside the gene matches: 8. The CDR3 DNA sequence: TGTGCCAGCAGCTTAGCCCCGGACAGGGGGGGTGTTGGCTACACCTTC. Translated, it gives CASSLAPDRGGVGYTF.

A few counts support this clonotype. The CDR3: CASSLGSQLTYEQYF. CDR3 nucleotide sequence: TGTGCCAGCAGCTTAGGGTCACAGCTGACCTACGAGCAGTACTTC. This chain links TRBV7-6 with TRBJ2-7; no clear D. Trimming took off 1 base at V and 2 bases at J, with 12 bases between the two ends. This CDR3 contains 15 residues. Germline CDR1 is SGHVS and CDR2 is FNYEAQ.

This clonotype was counted ten times or more. The V and J genes are TRBV7-9 and TRBJ1-4; D is unresolved. Germline V gene sequence: CDR1 SEHNR, CDR2 FQNEAQ (reference sequence). The CDR3 covers 14 residues. Trimming stripped 5 bases from V and 7 bases from J, with 14 bases between. The CDR3 protein is CASSLNTGSEKLFF. CDR3 DNA sequence: TGTGCCAGCAGCCTCAACACGGGGAGTGAAAAACTGTTTTTT.

This clonotype was counted many times. J is TRBJ2-5 and V is TRBV29-1; 8 bases are a match to TRBD2. The germline V gene encodes CDR1 SQVTM and CDR2 ANQGSEA. This CDR3 is 13 amino acids long. Trimming took 7 bases from V and 5 from J; bases not matched to a gene: 9. The chain's CDR3 is CSAPSGSGETQYF. CDR3 in DNA: TGCAGCGCCCCAAGCGGGAGCGGGGAGACCCAGTACTTC.

The rearrangement joins TRBV2 to TRBJ2-7, with D possibly TRBD2 on 6 matching bases. The V end lost 6 bases, the J end lost 0 bases, and 15 bases lay between the germline ends. CDR3 length equals 15 residues. Germline-derived CDR1 and CDR2 are SNHLY and FYNNEI. The CDR3 DNA sequence: TGTGCCAGCAGCATAGGACTAACCAGCTCCTACGAGCAGTACTTC. It encodes CASSIGLTSSYEQYF.